In its sample, the clone carrying this T cell receptor (beta chain) was seen many times. The data were taken from a study of T cells in Graves' hyperthyroidism and ophthalmopathy. The overall study: The authors collected peripheral blood at initial diagnosis, before any treatment.

Researchers amplified the TCR beta CDR3 regions from RNA transcripts. RT-PCR in the first round (using the HTBI primer set) targeted the TCR CDR3. Via MiXCR, TCRdb re-called the multiplex PCR reads, giving one row per CDR3 protein. The table records around 400,000 distinct CDR3 sequences, 25% of them present only once. Stable Graves' hyperthyroidism meant no ophthalmopathy progression within 18 months. It was uncontrolled infection, other autoimmune disease, pregnancy or lactation that excluded patients. More than 9.5 ml fresh peripheral blood yielded the PBMCs. Germline CDR1 and CDR2: SGHTA and FQGTGA. CDR3 length equals 14 residues. V was trimmed by 5 bases and J by 3 bases, leaving 11 bases between them.

The V and J genes are TRBV7-3 and TRBJ2-1; D perhaps matches TRBD2 (5 bases). Sequenced: blood. This receptor was obtained from a man aged 50 to 59 with Graves' hyperthyroidism. The CDR3 loop is CASSASRDYNEQFF. In nucleotides, the CDR3 is TGTGCCAGCAGCGCGTCCCGGGACTACAATGAGCAGTTCTTC.